Listed below are T cell receptor beta chains from one sample, sequenced in a study of cytomegalovirus exposure and HLA in healthy donors. The table came from immunoSEQ multiplex PCR; TCRdb's copy has only in-frame clones and leaves some out. The sample includes some 130,000 clones, less than 85% of them seen just once. The sample was PBMCs. Receptor source: a woman aged 50 to 65 in good health and CMV-seropositive. Each CDR3 is given with its conserved first and last residue. D genes are given only for firm matches. Clone size is not always given. Where it is, it says once, few, many or a class for expanded clones.

NA,TRBJ1-6,NA,TRBV19,CASKQGWSSYNSPLHF,TGTGCCAGTAAACAAGGATGGAGCTCCTATAATTCACCCCTCCACTTT
TRBD1,TRBJ1-1,once,TRBV7-2,CASSFPGTGGTEAFF,TGTGCCAGCAGCTTCCCCGGGACAGGGGGCACTGAAGCTTTCTTT
TRBD1,TRBJ2-2,NA,TRBV6-4,CASRGPGQGSGELFF,TGTGCCAGCAGAGGCCCGGGACAGGGGTCCGGGGAGCTGTTTTTT
TRBD1,TRBJ1-2,NA,TRBV7-2,CASSSRTGASGYTF,TGTGCCAGCAGCTCACGGACAGGGGCCTCTGGCTACACCTTC
TRBD2,TRBJ2-2,NA,TRBV2,CASSEVGTSGGNTGELFF,TGTGCCAGCAGTGAAGTCGGGACTAGCGGGGGCAACACCGGGGAGCTGTTTTTT
TRBD1,TRBJ1-3,NA,TRBV7-7,CASSRVPGQMSGNTIYF,TGTGCTAGCAGCCGCGTTCCGGGACAGATGTCTGGAAACACCATATATTTT
NA,TRBJ1-1,NA,TRBV18,CASSPPFWQGETEAFF,TGTGCCAGCTCACCACCCTTCTGGCAGGGCGAGACTGAAGCTTTCTTT
TRBD1,TRBJ2-7,NA,TRBV27,CASSLSPIGQGVSYEQYF,TGTGCCAGCAGTTTATCGCCCATTGGGCAGGGGGTTTCCTACGAGCAGTACTTC
NA,TRBJ2-1,few,TRBV9,CASSVAVGGGLIEQFF,TGTGCCAGCAGCGTAGCTGTGGGGGGGGGCCTGATTGAGCAGTTCTTC
NA,TRBJ2-7,NA,TRBV7-9,CASSLAGVQYEQYF,TGTGCCAGCAGCTTAGCCGGGGTTCAGTACGAGCAGTACTTC
NA,TRBJ2-2,NA,TRBV11-2,CASREGLGELFF,TGTGCCAGCCGCGAGGGACTCGGGGAGCTGTTTTTT
TRBD1,TRBJ2-5,NA,TRBV7-7,CASSLDRGVETQYF,TGTGCTAGCAGCTTAGACAGGGGGGTAGAGACCCAGTACTTC
NA,TRBJ1-1,NA,TRBV18,CASSPELPGAGNTEAFF,TGTGCCAGCTCACCAGAACTCCCAGGGGCCGGGAACACTGAAGCTTTCTTT
TRBD1,TRBJ2-1,NA,TRBV18,CASSPGQGVYNEQFF,TGTGCCAGCTCACCGGGACAGGGGGTATACAATGAGCAGTTCTTC
NA,TRBJ1-2,NA,TRBV5-4,CASSLAVQYGYTF,TGTGCCAGCAGCTTGGCAGTGCAGTATGGCTACACCTTC
NA,TRBJ2-2,medium-sized,TRBV2,CASRLNTGELFF,TGTGCCAGCAGGCTAAACACCGGGGAGCTGTTTTTT
NA,TRBJ1-1,NA,TRBV29-1,CSAGPGGSEAFF,TGCAGCGCCGGGCCCGGAGGAAGTGAAGCTTTCTTT
TRBD2,TRBJ2-5,NA,TRBV2,CASSGAGGETQYF,TGTGCCAGCAGCGGGGCGGGGGGAGAGACCCAGTACTTC
NA,TRBJ1-3,NA,TRBV5-1,CASSPDTGGNTIYF,TGCGCCAGCAGCCCTGATACTGGTGGAAACACCATATATTTT
TRBD2,TRBJ2-1,NA,TRBV7-7,CASSLGSSGYNEQFF,TGTGCTAGCAGCTTAGGTTCTAGCGGGTACAATGAGCAGTTCTTC
TRBD1,TRBJ1-3,NA,TRBV5-5,CASSPMGQAESTIYF,TGTGCCAGCAGCCCGATGGGACAGGCCGAGAGCACCATATATTTT
NA,TRBJ2-2,NA,TRBV7-8,CASSKTGVSTGELFF,TGTGCCAGCAGCAAAACGGGGGTTAGCACCGGGGAGCTGTTTTTT
NA,TRBJ1-3,NA,TRBV2,CASSEIGGLSGNTIYF,TGTGCCAGCAGTGAAATAGGCGGCCTCTCTGGAAACACCATATATTTT
TRBD2,TRBJ2-1,few,TRBV27,CASSFTGGPVEQFF,TGTGCCAGCAGTTTTACGGGGGGGCCCGTTGAGCAGTTCTTC
TRBD2,TRBJ2-1,NA,TRBV15,CATSRASGGDFNEQFF,TGTGCCACCAGCAGAGCCAGCGGGGGAGATTTCAATGAGCAGTTCTTC
NA,TRBJ1-1,NA,TRBV25-1,CAISLRGTNTEAFF,TGTGCCATCTCCTTAAGGGGAACCAACACTGAAGCTTTCTTT
NA,TRBJ1-1,NA,TRBV30,CAWGPRLNTEAFF,TGTGCCTGGGGCCCGCGGCTGAACACTGAAGCTTTCTTT
NA,TRBJ1-1,NA,TRBV25-1,CASSARGGTEAFF,TGTGCCAGCAGTGCGAGAGGAGGCACTGAAGCTTTCTTT
NA,TRBJ1-2,once,TRBV28,CASATANYGYTF,TGTGCCAGCGCAACTGCTAACTATGGCTACACCTTC
NA,TRBJ2-7,NA,TRBV20-1,CSARLSYEQYF,TGCAGTGCAAGACTTTCCTACGAGCAGTACTTC
NA,TRBJ2-7,NA,TRBV21-1,CASSKAGLGDYEQYF,TGTGCCAGCAGCAAAGCGGGGTTGGGGGACTACGAGCAGTACTTC
NA,TRBJ2-2,once,TRBV11-2,CASSPFIDRPWELFF,TGTGCCAGCAGCCCATTCATTGACAGGCCATGGGAGCTGTTTTTT
TRBD2,TRBJ2-3,NA,TRBV11-1,CASSLLRGFTDTQYF,TGTGCCAGCAGCTTACTGCGGGGGTTCACAGATACGCAGTATTTT
TRBD2,TRBJ2-7,NA,TRBV6-1,CASSSSGLGYYEQYF,TGTGCCAGCAGTTCATCGGGACTAGGTTACTACGAGCAGTACTTC
TRBD2,TRBJ2-5,few,TRBV5-6,CASSFSGGLQETQYF,TGTGCCAGCAGCTTTAGCGGGGGGCTACAAGAGACCCAGTACTTC
TRBD1,TRBJ2-7,once,TRBV7-9,CASSLAGTENYEQYF,TGTGCCAGCAGCCTCGCCGGGACAGAGAACTACGAGCAGTACTTC
NA,TRBJ2-7,few,TRBV28,CASSSLGLYEQYF,TGTGCCAGCAGTTCACTGGGCCTCTACGAGCAGTACTTC
NA,TRBJ2-1,few,TRBV7-2,CASSFTDRDYEQFF,TGTGCCAGCAGCTTTACTGACAGGGACTATGAGCAGTTCTTC
NA,TRBJ1-3,few,TRBV9,CASSARQPSAGNTIYF,TGTGCCAGCAGCGCCCGACAGCCCTCGGCGGGAAACACCATATATTTT
NA,TRBJ1-2,once,TRBV6-1,CASSNGGPRGGYTF,TGTGCCAGCAGTAATGGTGGCCCCCGCGGCGGCTACACCTTC
NA,TRBJ1-1,NA,TRBV19,CASSYSGGGTEAFF,TGTGCCAGTAGTTACTCCGGGGGGGGCACTGAAGCTTTCTTT
NA,TRBJ2-1,NA,TRBV5-1,CASSEGKTYNEQFF,TGCGCCAGCAGCGAGGGAAAGACCTACAATGAGCAGTTCTTC
NA,TRBJ2-3,NA,TRBV10-3,CAIKGVDRTDTQYF,TGTGCCATCAAGGGAGTAGATAGGACAGATACGCAGTATTTT